These T cell receptor beta chains were read from a single sample in a study of shared clonotypes between healthy human individuals. The table came from immunoSEQ multiplex PCR; TCRdb's copy has only in-frame clones and leaves some out. Of about 670,000 clones in the sample, more than 70% were seen once. The sample was memory CD4+ T cells sorted from blood. These receptors came from a woman in her 30s in good health. Each CDR3 is given with its conserved first and last residue. D genes are given only for firm matches. A row's size may be missing; if present it is once, few, many or a size class.

D gene,V gene,clone size,CDR3 protein
NA,TRBV7-8,once,CASSLTHSPYEQYF
TRBD1,TRBV6-5,NA,CASSTDREHEQYF
NA,TRBV18,NA,CASSPSIQETQYF
NA,TRBV14,NA,CASSLTQGLRGTTEAFF
TRBD1,TRBV7-3,NA,CASSLDRGMGEQYF
NA,TRBV4-2,NA,CASSRSWVKGDEKLFF
TRBD2,TRBV6-5,NA,CASSYPTTSGKETQYF
TRBD2,TRBV27,NA,CASSLSPGLAGQETQYF
NA,TRBV11-2,once,CASSSPRVAGPANYGYTF
TRBD2,TRBV6-5,NA,CASRPGLVFLEQYF
NA,TRBV19,NA,CASSIQSSSTDTQYF
NA,TRBV2,NA,CASSVFFFGDPYEQYF
TRBD1,TRBV11-1,NA,CASSWQRDSYEQYF
NA,TRBV19,NA,CASSLHRSGANVLTF
TRBD1,TRBV7-9,NA,CASSFSQGAPRYGYTF
NA,TRBV10-3,NA,CAISDPHRGGRDGYGYTF
NA,TRBV19,once,CASSSQRRQTNEKLFF
NA,TRBV4-1,NA,CASSQGGPLNYGYTF
NA,TRBV7-9,NA,CASSSPWTRDTGELFF
NA,TRBV4-1,NA,CASSQVDGRYGYTF
TRBD1,TRBV5-5,few,CASSPGTGIWLGQYF
TRBD1,TRBV5-1,NA,CASSQVHGTGAYNEQFF
TRBD1,TRBV10-2,NA,CASSAPGGSYEQYF
TRBD2,TRBV18,NA,CASSNSGTEETQYF
NA,TRBV19,few,CASSMNGGWNTEAFF
TRBD1,TRBV6-6,once,CASSYRTGGSEKLFF
TRBD1,TRBV18,NA,CASSLVPGQGSSFYGYTF
NA,TRBV28,NA,CANSRRLGETQYF
NA,TRBV18,NA,CASSPQSAGNSYEQYF
TRBD1,TRBV27,NA,CASSWGTGTMNTEAFF
TRBD1,TRBV7-9,NA,CASSADRGAETQYF
TRBD2,TRBV11-2,NA,CASSLGGLAGEETQYF
NA,TRBV7-3,NA,CASSPTHYPTDTQYF
NA,TRBV11-2,NA,CASSPQEGTWWTQYF
NA,TRBV28,NA,CASNPGQPANYGYTF
NA,TRBV5-6,NA,CASSPQGIKNIQYF
NA,TRBV5-6,NA,CASSFRRDRYGYTF
TRBD1,TRBV6-1,NA,CASVGQGNQPQHF
NA,TRBV28,NA,CATSRTGDTLMYF
NA,TRBV5-6,NA,CASSLGWENYGYTF
TRBD1,TRBV7-8,NA,CASSLAGGQTSDGYTF
NA,TRBV29-1,many,CSADPSTDTQYF
NA,TRBV11-3,NA,CASSFSYRNYEKLFF
TRBD2,TRBV23-1,NA,CASSQSPRCGRPEYQGPGPHEQFF
TRBD1,TRBV13,NA,CASSLGQGTYNYGYTF
NA,TRBV9,NA,CASSVAGGFTSEQYF
TRBD2,TRBV7-2,NA,CASSRLAGTNEQFF
NA,TRBV7-9,few,CASSPTDSNDQPQHF
TRBD2,TRBV7-9,NA,CASSSGLAGLADTQYF
TRBD2,TRBV28,NA,CASSSSGRAADTQYF
NA,TRBV16,NA,CASSQSGRRVREAFF
NA,TRBV18,few,CASSPSLNTEAFF
NA,TRBV5-4,NA,CASTRTLDAYGYTF
TRBD2,TRBV27,NA,CASSLTRTSGSNEQFF
TRBD1,TRBV7-3,NA,CASSQTGTEGGYTF
NA,TRBV21-1,NA,CASNIRHSYEQYF
TRBD2,TRBV5-4,once,CASSSRVSGRYEQYF